This T cell receptor beta chain was sequenced during a study of blood T cell repertoires in COVID-19. Looking at the study overall: Samples came from the United States, Italy and Spain, spanning acute and convalescent COVID-19. From T cells, B-cell-depleted T cells, or PBMCs came the material, which was cDNA or gDNA.

The data were produced by immunoSEQ multiplex PCR, yet TCRdb's version contains in-frame clones alone and is incomplete. This sample has 40,000 to 55,000 clones, with around 82% found just once. The germline V gene encodes CDR1 SNHLY and CDR2 FYNNEI. V was clipped by 4 bases and J by 4 bases; unmatched bases: 3. This CDR3 comprises 15 residues. This clonotype was sampled from a human donor in a cohort sampled during active COVID-19. Material: peripheral blood. The V and J genes are TRBV2 and TRBJ2-3; 12 bases agree with TRBD1. The CDR3 DNA reads TGTGCCAGCAGTGGGGACAGGGGGCGGGCAGATACGCAGTATTTT. It specifies CASSGDRGRADTQYF.